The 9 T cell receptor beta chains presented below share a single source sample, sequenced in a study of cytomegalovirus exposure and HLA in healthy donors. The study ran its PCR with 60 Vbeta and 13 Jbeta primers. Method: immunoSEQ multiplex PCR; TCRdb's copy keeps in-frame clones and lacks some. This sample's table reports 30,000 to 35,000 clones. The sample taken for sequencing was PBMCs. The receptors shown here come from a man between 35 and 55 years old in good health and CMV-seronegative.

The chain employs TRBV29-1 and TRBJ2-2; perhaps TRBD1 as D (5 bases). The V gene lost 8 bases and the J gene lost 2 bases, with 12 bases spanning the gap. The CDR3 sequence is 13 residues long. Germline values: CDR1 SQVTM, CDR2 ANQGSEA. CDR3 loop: CSPMDINTGELFF. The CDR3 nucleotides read TGCAGCCCGATGGACATAAACACCGGGGAGCTGTTTTTT.

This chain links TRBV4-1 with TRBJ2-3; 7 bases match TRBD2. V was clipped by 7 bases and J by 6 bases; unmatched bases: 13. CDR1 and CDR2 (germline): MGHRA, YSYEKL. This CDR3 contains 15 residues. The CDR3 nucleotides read TGCGCCAGCACTCACATTGCGCGGGAGAGGGATACGCAGTATTTT. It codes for CASTHIARERDTQYF.

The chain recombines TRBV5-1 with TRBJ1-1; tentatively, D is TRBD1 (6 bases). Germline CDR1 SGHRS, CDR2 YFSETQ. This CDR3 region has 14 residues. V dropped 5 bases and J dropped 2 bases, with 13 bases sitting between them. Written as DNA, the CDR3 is TGCGCCAGCAGGGCGGGGGCCGCAAACACTGAAGCTTTCTTT. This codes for CASRAGAANTEAFF.

This CDR3 reads CASSPPGKPYEQYF. The CDR3 DNA is TGTGCCAGCTCACCCCCCGGGAAACCCTACGAGCAGTACTTC. The rearrangement uses TRBV18 and TRBJ2-7; the D gene is possibly TRBD2 (5 bases). This CDR3 is built from 14 residues. V was trimmed by 3 bases and J by 2 bases, leaving 11 bases between them. CDR1 and CDR2 (germline): KGHSH, LQKENI.

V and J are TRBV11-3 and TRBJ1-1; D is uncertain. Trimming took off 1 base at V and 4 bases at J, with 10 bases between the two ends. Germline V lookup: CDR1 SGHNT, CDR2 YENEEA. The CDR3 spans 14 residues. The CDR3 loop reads CASSLVESSTEAFF. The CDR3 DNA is TGTGCCAGCAGCTTAGTGGAGTCTTCCACTGAAGCTTTCTTT.

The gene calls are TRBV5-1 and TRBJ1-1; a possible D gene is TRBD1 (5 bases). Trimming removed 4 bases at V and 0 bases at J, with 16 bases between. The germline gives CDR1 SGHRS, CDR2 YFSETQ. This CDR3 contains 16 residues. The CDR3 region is CASSPPGVGVNTEAFF. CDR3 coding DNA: TGCGCCAGCAGCCCCCCGGGGGTTGGAGTGAACACTGAAGCTTTCTTT.

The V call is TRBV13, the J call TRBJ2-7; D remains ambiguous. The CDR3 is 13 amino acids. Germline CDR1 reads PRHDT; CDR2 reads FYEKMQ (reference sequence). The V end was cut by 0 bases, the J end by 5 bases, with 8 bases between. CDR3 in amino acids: CASSLGLLDEQYF. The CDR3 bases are TGTGCCAGCAGCTTAGGCCTCCTCGACGAGCAGTACTTC.

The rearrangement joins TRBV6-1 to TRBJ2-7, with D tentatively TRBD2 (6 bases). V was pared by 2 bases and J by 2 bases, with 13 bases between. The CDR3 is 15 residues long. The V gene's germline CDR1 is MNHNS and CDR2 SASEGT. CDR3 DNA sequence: TGTGCCAGCAGTGAATTGGGGGGAAAGACCTACGAGCAGTACTTC. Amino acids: CASSELGGKTYEQYF.

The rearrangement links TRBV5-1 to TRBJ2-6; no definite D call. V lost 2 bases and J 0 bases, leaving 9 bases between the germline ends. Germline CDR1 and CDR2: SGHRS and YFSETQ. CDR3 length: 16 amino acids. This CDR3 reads CASSFGSTSGANVLTF. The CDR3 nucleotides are TGCGCCAGCAGCTTCGGGTCGACCTCTGGGGCCAACGTCCTGACTTTC.